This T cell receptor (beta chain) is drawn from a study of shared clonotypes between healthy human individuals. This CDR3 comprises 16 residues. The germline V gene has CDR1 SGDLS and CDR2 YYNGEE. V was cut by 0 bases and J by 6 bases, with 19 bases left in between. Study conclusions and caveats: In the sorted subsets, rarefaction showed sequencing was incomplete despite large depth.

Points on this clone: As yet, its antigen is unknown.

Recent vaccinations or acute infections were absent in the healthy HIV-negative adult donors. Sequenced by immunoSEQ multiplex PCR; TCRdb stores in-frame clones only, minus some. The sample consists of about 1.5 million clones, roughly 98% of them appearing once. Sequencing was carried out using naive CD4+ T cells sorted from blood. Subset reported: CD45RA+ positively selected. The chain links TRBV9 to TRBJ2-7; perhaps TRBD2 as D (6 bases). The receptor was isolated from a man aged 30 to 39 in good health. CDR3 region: CASSVGAAGSGSEQYF. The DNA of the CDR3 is TGTGCCAGCAGCGTAGGGGCGGCGGGAAGCGGGTCCGAGCAGTACTTC.